These 9 T cell receptor beta chains share one sample of origin, sequenced in a study of shared T cell receptors in the human thymus. Only in-frame clones appear in the TCRdb table, and some are missing; sequencing was by immunoSEQ multiplex PCR. The table has hundreds of thousands of clones, approximately 87% seen once. This same sample was also part of a study on human thymus T cells.

Sequencing input: thymocytes. These receptors were taken from a boy under two years old with a congenital heart defect.

The chain has TRBV6-7 and TRBJ2-2; tentatively, D is TRBD1 (6 bases). TRBV6-7 is reported as an ORF; its role is uncertain. Between the trimmed V and J ends, which lost 4 bases and 3 bases, there was a span of 24 bases. CDR3 length: 19 amino acids. CDR3: CASSSPGRGTTAYTGELFF. In nucleotides, the CDR3 is TGTGCCAGCAGTTCCCCAGGTAGGGGGACAACCGCCTACACCGGGGAGCTGTTTTTT.

V usage is TRBV19 and J usage is TRBJ1-2; a weak D match, TRBD1 (5 bases). This CDR3 comprises 14 residues. V lost 3 bases and J lost 8, with 16 bases in between. Germline loops: CDR1 LNHDA, CDR2 SQIVND (reference sequence). DNA for the CDR3: TGTGCCAGTAGTATTCTAGGTCAGGGTAAAGGCTACACCTTC. Protein sequence: CASSILGQGKGYTF.

This rearrangement joins TRBV5-6 to TRBJ1-5, with 8 bases lining up with TRBD1. Losses at the gene ends were 1 base for V and 7 bases for J; bases not matched to a gene: 4. Germline CDR1 SGHDT, CDR2 YYEEEE. CDR3 size: 14 residues. The CDR3 region is CASSLTGGLQPQHF. CDR3 coding DNA: TGTGCCAGCAGCTTGACAGGGGGTTTACAGCCCCAGCATTTT.

There are a few counts of this clone. The V call is TRBV5-4, the J call TRBJ2-7, with D perhaps matching TRBD2 (6 bases). CDR1 and CDR2 from the germline V gene are SGHNT and YYREEE (reference sequence). CDR3 length: 12 residues. V lost 1 base to trimming and J lost 7 bases, with 9 bases between them. The CDR3 spells CASSLLAGEQYF. CDR3 nucleotides: TGTGCCAGCAGCTTGCTGGCGGGGGAGCAGTACTTC. Full variable domain (remainder filled in from reference TRBV5-4 and TRBJ2-7): ETGVTQSPTHLIKTRGQQVTLRCSSQSGHNTVSWYQQALGQGPQFIFQYYREEENGRGNFPPRFSGLQFPNYSSELNVNALELDDSALYLCASSLLAGEQYFGPGTRLTVT.

V and J are TRBV7-9 and TRBJ2-1; 8 bases are a match to TRBD2. V lost 0 bases and J lost 3; bases outside the gene matches: 13. This CDR3 contains 19 residues. The germline gives CDR1 SEHNR, CDR2 FQNEAQ (reference sequence). The CDR3 protein is CASSLAKISTGGVYNEQFF. In nucleotides, the CDR3 is TGTGCCAGCAGCTTAGCAAAGATAAGCACCGGGGGGGTCTACAATGAGCAGTTCTTC.

The rearrangement joins TRBV5-1 to TRBJ2-2, with 9 bases fitting TRBD2. V lost 1 base and J lost 2; bases outside the gene matches: 6. This CDR3 region has 17 residues. Germline CDR1 reads SGHRS; CDR2 reads YFSETQ. For the CDR3, the DNA is TGCGCCAGCAGCTTGTGCGCGGGAGGGCCAAACACCGGGGAGCTGTTTTTT. Translated: CASSLCAGGPNTGELFF.

V gene TRBV15 combines with J gene TRBJ2-5; 10 bases agree with TRBD2. The CDR3 is 16 amino acids. V lost 3 bases to trimming and J lost 0 bases; unmatched junction nucleotides: 4. Per the germline V gene, CDR1 is LNHNV and CDR2 is YYDKDF (reference sequence). The CDR3 sequence: CATSSLLAGNQETQYF. The CDR3 DNA sequence: TGTGCCACCAGCAGTTTACTAGCGGGAAACCAAGAGACCCAGTACTTC.

The gene calls are TRBV27 and TRBJ2-7; 8 nucleotides agree with TRBD2. Germline V lookup: CDR1 MNHEY, CDR2 SMNVEV (reference sequence). The V and J ends lost 5 bases and 3 bases, in that order; junction bases with no gene match: 15. The CDR3 has 17 amino acids. The DNA for the CDR3 is TGTGCCAGCAGTCAACTAGCGGAGCCCAAGAACCACTACGAGCAGTACTTC. Translating it yields CASSQLAEPKNHYEQYF.

This rearrangement joins TRBV25-1 to TRBJ2-7; the D gene is possibly TRBD2 (5 bases). Between the trimmed V and J ends, which lost 5 bases and 7 bases, there was a span of 6 bases. This CDR3 has 10 residues. The germline V gene encodes CDR1 MGHDK and CDR2 SYGVNS. For the CDR3, the DNA is TGTGCCAGCAGTTCGGGGGAGCAGTACTTC. It specifies CASSSGEQYF.